The text below deals with one T cell receptor beta chain. Trimming pared 0 bases from V and 2 bases from J, leaving 11 bases between. Germline V gene sequence: CDR1 LGHNA, CDR2 YSLEER. This CDR3 has 15 residues. This record belongs to a study of blood T cell repertoires in COVID-19. On the study more broadly: PBMCs, B-cell-depleted T cells, or T cells were the source of the cDNA or gDNA that made up the material.

Profiling relied on immunoSEQ multiplex PCR, and the TCRdb table lists in-frame clones only, not all of them. This sample has approximately 150,000 clones, with around 82% found just once. The sequence came from a woman between 65 and 79 years old who had recovered from COVID-19. The V and J genes are TRBV4-3 and TRBJ2-7, with a tentative D call TRBD2 (5 bases). Source material: peripheral blood. The CDR3 nucleotides are TGCGCCAGCAGCCAAGATGTACGGCGGGCCTACGAGCAGTACTTC. Protein sequence: CASSQDVRRAYEQYF.